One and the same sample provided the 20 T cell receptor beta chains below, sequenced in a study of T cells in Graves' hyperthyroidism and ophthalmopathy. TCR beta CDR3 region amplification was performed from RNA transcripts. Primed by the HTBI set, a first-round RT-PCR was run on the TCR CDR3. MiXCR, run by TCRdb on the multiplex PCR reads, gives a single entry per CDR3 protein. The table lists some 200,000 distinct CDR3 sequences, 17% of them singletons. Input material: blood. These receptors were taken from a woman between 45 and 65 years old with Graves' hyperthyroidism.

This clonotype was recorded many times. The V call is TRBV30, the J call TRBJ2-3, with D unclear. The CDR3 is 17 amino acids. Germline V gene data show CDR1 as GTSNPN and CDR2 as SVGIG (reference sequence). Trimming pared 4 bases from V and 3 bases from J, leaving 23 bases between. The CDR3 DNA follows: TGTGCCTGGACCTCCGACCTGACATCTAGTGGGACAGATACGCAGTATTTT. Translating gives CAWTSDLTSSGTDTQYF.

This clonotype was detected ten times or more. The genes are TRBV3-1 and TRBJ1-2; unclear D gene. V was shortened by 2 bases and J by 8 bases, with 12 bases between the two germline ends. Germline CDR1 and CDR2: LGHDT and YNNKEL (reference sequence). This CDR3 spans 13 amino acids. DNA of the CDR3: TGTGCCAGCAGCCAACTGAGATCGGGAGGCTACACCTTC. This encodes CASSQLRSGGYTF.

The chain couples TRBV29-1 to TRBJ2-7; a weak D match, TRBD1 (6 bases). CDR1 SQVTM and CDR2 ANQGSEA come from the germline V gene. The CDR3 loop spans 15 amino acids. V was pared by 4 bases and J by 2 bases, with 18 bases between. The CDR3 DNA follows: TGCAGCGTTGGAGCACCCGGGACACTGACCTACGAGCAGTACTTC. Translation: CSVGAPGTLTYEQYF.

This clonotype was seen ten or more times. CDR3 DNA sequence: TGTGCCAGCAGCAGACTAGGAGCGGGAGTAGGGTATGAGCAGTTCTTC. Amino acids: CASSRLGAGVGYEQFF. The rearrangement joins TRBV14 to TRBJ2-1; 8 positions match TRBD2. The CDR3 has 16 residues. With 5 bases clipped from V and 8 bases from J, the junction kept 14 bases outside the gene matches. Per the germline V gene, CDR1 is SGHDN and CDR2 is FVKESK.

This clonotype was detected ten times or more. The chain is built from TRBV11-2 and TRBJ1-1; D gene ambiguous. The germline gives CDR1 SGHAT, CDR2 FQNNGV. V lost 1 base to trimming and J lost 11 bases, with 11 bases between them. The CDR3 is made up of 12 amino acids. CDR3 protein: CASSLVGLGAFF. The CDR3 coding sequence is TGTGCCAGCAGCTTAGTCGGGCTCGGCGCTTTCTTT.

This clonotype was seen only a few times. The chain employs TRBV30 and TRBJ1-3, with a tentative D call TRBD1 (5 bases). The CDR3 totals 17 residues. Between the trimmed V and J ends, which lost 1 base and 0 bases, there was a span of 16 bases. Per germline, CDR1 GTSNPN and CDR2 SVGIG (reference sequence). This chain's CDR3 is CAWSGRGQSSSGNTIYF. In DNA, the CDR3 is TGTGCCTGGAGTGGAAGGGGTCAGTCCTCCTCTGGAAACACCATATATTTT.

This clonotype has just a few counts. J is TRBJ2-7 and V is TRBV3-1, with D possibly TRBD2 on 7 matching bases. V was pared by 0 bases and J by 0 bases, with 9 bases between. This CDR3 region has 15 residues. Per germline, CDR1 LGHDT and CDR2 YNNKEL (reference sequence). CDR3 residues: CASSQEGGDSYEQYF. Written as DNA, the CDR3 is TGTGCCAGCAGCCAAGAAGGGGGGGACTCCTACGAGCAGTACTTC.

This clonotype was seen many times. Here the CDR3 DNA reads TGTGCCAGCAGTTTACGACTAGCGGGGGACTACAATGAGCAGTTCTTC. It codes for CASSLRLAGDYNEQFF. The chain links TRBV27 to TRBJ2-1, with 12 bases that match TRBD2. From germline, CDR1 is MNHEY and CDR2 SMNVEV (reference sequence). The ends lost 2 bases at V and 3 bases at J; junction bases unmatched: 2. There are 16 residues in the CDR3.

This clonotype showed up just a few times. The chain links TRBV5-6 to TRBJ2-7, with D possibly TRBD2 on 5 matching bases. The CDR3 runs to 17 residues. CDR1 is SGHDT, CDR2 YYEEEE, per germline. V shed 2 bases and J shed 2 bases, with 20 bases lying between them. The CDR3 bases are TGTGCCAGCAGCTTTAGAGGGTCCACATTTACGGCCTACGAGCAGTACTTC. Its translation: CASSFRGSTFTAYEQYF.

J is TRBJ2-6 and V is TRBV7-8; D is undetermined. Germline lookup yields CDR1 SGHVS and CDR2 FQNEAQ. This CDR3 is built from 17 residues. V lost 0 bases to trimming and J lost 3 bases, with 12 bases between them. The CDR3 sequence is CASSLALPGFGANVLTF. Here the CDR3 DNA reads TGTGCCAGCAGCTTAGCCCTCCCCGGCTTTGGGGCCAACGTCCTGACTTTC.

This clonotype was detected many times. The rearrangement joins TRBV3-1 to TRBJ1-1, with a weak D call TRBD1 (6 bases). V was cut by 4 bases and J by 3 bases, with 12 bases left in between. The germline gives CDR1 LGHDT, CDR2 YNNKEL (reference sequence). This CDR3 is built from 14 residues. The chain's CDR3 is CASSLGQSDTEAFF. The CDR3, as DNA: TGTGCCAGCAGCCTCGGACAGAGCGACACTGAAGCTTTCTTT.

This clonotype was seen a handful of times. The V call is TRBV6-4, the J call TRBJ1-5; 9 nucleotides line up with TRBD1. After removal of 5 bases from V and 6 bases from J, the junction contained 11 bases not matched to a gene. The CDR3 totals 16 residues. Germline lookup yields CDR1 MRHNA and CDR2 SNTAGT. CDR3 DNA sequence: TGTGCCAGCAGTCGTCACGACAGGGGGGGTGGTCAGCCCCAGCATTTT. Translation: CASSRHDRGGGQPQHF.

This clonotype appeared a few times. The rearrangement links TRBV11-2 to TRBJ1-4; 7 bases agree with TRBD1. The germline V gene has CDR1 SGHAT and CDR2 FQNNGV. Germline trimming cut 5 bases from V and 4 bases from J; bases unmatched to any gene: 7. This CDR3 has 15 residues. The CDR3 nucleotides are TGTGCCAGCAGCCATGACAGGGTCAATAATGAAAAACTGTTTTTT. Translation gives CASSHDRVNNEKLFF. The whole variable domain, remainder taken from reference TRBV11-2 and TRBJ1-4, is EAGVAQSPRYKIIEKRQSVAFWCNPISGHATLYWYQQILGQGPKLLIQFQNNGVVDDSQLPKDRFSAERLKGVDSTLKIQPAKLEDSAVYLCASSHDRVNNEKLFFGSGTQLSVL.

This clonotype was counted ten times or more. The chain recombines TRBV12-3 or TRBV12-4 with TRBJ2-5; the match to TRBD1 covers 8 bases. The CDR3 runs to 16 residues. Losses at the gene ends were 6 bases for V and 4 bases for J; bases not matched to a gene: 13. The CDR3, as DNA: TGTGCCAGCAGCCCTGGACAGGGAGGAGGTGCAGAGACCCAGTACTTC. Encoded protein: CASSPGQGGGAETQYF.

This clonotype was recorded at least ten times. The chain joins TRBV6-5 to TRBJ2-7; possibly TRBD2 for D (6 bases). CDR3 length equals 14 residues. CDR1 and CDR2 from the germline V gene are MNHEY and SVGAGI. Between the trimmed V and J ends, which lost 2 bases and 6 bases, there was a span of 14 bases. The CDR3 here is CASSYGGSRGEQYF. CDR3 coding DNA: TGTGCCAGCAGTTACGGGGGGTCCCGTGGCGAGCAGTACTTC.

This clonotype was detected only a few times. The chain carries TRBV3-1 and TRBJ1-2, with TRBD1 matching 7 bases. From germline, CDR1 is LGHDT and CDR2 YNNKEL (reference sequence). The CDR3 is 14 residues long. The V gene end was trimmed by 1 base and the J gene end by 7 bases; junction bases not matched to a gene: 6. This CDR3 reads CASSQVRGGVGYTF. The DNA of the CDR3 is TGTGCCAGCAGCCAAGTTCGAGGGGGCGTTGGCTACACCTTC.

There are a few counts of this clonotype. The CDR3 loop reads CAIRNEEGNEKLFF. The DNA of the CDR3 is TGTGCCATCAGGAACGAGGAGGGGAATGAAAAACTGTTTTTT. The chain links TRBV10-3 to TRBJ1-4; TRBD1 is a possible D gene (5 bases). The germline gives CDR1 ENHRY, CDR2 SYGVKD. The CDR3 runs 14 residues. V lost 6 bases to trimming and J lost 5 bases, with 13 bases between them.

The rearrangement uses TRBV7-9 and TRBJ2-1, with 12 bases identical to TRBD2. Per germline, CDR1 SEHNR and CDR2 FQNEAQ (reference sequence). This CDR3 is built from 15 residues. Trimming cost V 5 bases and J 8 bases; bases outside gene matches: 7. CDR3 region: CASSPGLAGLDEQFF. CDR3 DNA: TGTGCCAGCAGCCCCGGACTAGCGGGACTCGATGAGCAGTTCTTC.

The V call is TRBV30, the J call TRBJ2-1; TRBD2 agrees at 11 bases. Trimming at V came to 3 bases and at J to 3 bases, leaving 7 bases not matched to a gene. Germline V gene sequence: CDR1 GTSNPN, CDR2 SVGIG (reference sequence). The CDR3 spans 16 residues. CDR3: CAWRATSGVIYNEQFF. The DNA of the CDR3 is TGTGCCTGGAGAGCGACTAGCGGGGTAATCTACAATGAGCAGTTCTTC.

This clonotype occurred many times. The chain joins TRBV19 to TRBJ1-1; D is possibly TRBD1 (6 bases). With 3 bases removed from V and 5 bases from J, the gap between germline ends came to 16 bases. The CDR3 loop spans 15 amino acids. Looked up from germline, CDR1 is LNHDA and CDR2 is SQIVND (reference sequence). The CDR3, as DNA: TGTGCCAGTAGTATCGGTCGGCAGGGGAGGACTGAAGCTTTCTTT. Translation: CASSIGRQGRTEAFF.